A selection of T cell receptor beta chains follows, all from one sample in a study of Tregs in tolerant kidney transplant recipients. The protocol was immunoSEQ multiplex PCR, while the TCRdb copy is restricted to in-frame clones and leaves out a portion. The table has tens of thousands of clones, 65% to 85% seen once; the top ten hold approximately 4.8%. The specimen was CD4+ T cells from blood. Receptors were obtained from a human donor in good health. Each CDR3 is given with its conserved first and last residue. The D gene is left open where the match is weak. Size values are once, few and many counts, or a class for expanded clones, and some rows have none.

CDR3 length,D gene,V gene,clone size,J gene,CDR3 DNA,CDR3 protein
14,NA,TRBV29-1,medium-sized,TRBJ1-4,TGCAGCGTTGAATGGCCGGGACGGGATGAAAAACTGTTTTTT,CSVEWPGRDEKLFF
16,NA,TRBV7-2,NA,TRBJ2-7,TGTGCCAGCAGCCTCAGGGGGGGACAGATCTTTTACGAGCAGTACTTC,CASSLRGGQIFYEQYF
14,NA,TRBV4-1,NA,TRBJ2-7,TGCGCCAGCAGCCAGCCCACCCGATCCTACGAGCAGTACTTC,CASSQPTRSYEQYF
13,NA,TRBV4-1,NA,TRBJ1-2,TGCGCCAGCAGCCCATTCAGGCAGTATGGCTACACCTTC,CASSPFRQYGYTF
14,TRBD1,TRBV5-1,NA,TRBJ1-1,TGCGCCAGCAGCTGGGGACAGGGACTGCCTGAAGCTTTCTTT,CASSWGQGLPEAFF
15,NA,TRBV4-1,NA,TRBJ1-1,TGCGCCAGCAGCCACGGGGTAATAGCTAACACTGAAGCTTTCTTT,CASSHGVIANTEAFF
17,TRBD2,TRBV5-1,NA,TRBJ2-5,TGCGCCAGCAGCTTGGGGACTAGCGGGGGGGCCCAAGAGACCCAGTACTTC,CASSLGTSGGAQETQYF
15,NA,TRBV4-1,NA,TRBJ1-4,TGCGCCAGCAGCCAAGTCGGGGCTGGACCCGAAAAACTGTTTTTT,CASSQVGAGPEKLFF
13,NA,TRBV5-1,NA,TRBJ2-1,TGCGCCAGCAGCTTCCTAGACTACAATGAGCAGTTCTTC,CASSFLDYNEQFF
12,TRBD2,TRBV6-5,NA,TRBJ2-7,TGTGCCAGCATCGGACTAGCGGGCGGGCAGTACTTC,CASIGLAGGQYF
18,NA,TRBV7-3,once,TRBJ2-5,TGTGCCAGCAGCTTCGATAGCACGGACGGCTATCCCCAAGAGACCCAGTACTTC,CASSFDSTDGYPQETQYF
15,NA,TRBV6-5,NA,TRBJ2-2,TGTGCCACCCAGGAATGGGGGCGTCAGGACGGGGAGCTGTTTTTT,CATQEWGRQDGELFF
15,NA,TRBV9,NA,TRBJ1-1,TGTGCCAGCAGCGTAGCCCCAGGGAGGAACACTGAAGCTTTCTTT,CASSVAPGRNTEAFF
13,NA,TRBV6-1,once,TRBJ2-5,TGTGCCAGCAGTCGGACAGATCAAGAGACCCAGTACTTC,CASSRTDQETQYF
14,NA,TRBV5-1,NA,TRBJ1-1,TGCGCCAGCAGCTTGGAGGGCGTCCCAGGGCGTGCTTTCTTT,CASSLEGVPGRAFF
13,NA,TRBV11-3,many,TRBJ2-7,TGTGCCAGCAGCCGGATGGGGCGGGACGAGCAGTACTTC,CASSRMGRDEQYF
13,NA,TRBV7-2,NA,TRBJ2-1,TGTGCCAGCAGCTCTAGCTCCTACAATGAGCAGTTCTTC,CASSSSSYNEQFF
15,NA,TRBV5-1,once,TRBJ2-1,TGCGCCAGCAGCCCGGGGCTTAGAGGGATCAATGAGCAGTTCTTC,CASSPGLRGINEQFF
15,TRBD1,TRBV11-2,NA,TRBJ2-7,TGTGCCAGCAGCTTAGGGGGGACAGCCTCCTACGAGCAGTACTTC,CASSLGGTASYEQYF
17,TRBD2,TRBV4-2,NA,TRBJ2-5,TGTGCCAGCAGCCAAGTGGGGAGGGGCATTCACCAAGAGACCCAGTACTTC,CASSQVGRGIHQETQYF
14,NA,TRBV4-2,NA,TRBJ2-3,TGTGCCAGCAGCCAGGGGGCGCAAAAAGATACGCAGTATTTT,CASSQGAQKDTQYF
14,TRBD1,TRBV30,NA,TRBJ1-2,TGTGCCTGGAGTCCTTATGACAGGGACTATGGCTACACCTTC,CAWSPYDRDYGYTF
12,TRBD1,TRBV15,NA,TRBJ1-2,TGTGCCACCAGCAATCAGGGGGATGGCTACACCTTC,CATSNQGDGYTF
11,NA,TRBV6-6,medium-sized,TRBJ1-1,TGTGCCAGCAGTTTACGCACTGAAGCTTTCTTT,CASSLRTEAFF
13,NA,TRBV19,medium-sized,TRBJ1-3,TGTGCCAGCACCAGCAGCTCTGGAAACACCATATATTTT,CASTSSSGNTIYF
16,TRBD1,TRBV6-1,NA,TRBJ2-3,TGTGCCAGCAGTGAAGCGGTCCAGGGGGTTGTCGATACGCAGTATTTT,CASSEAVQGVVDTQYF
14,TRBD1,TRBV23-1,few,TRBJ1-5,TGCGCCAGCAGGGGGACAGGGTCGGATCAGCCCCAGCATTTT,CASRGTGSDQPQHF
14,TRBD1,TRBV18,NA,TRBJ2-7,TGTGCCAGCTCACCTCGACAGGGGTCGGGGGAGCAGTACTTC,CASSPRQGSGEQYF
16,TRBD2,TRBV7-6,few,TRBJ2-2,TGTGCCAGCAGCTCCGGGCGGGAGCGTCGCACCGGGGAGCTGTTTTTT,CASSSGRERRTGELFF
16,TRBD1,TRBV11-2,NA,TRBJ1-1,TGTGCCAGCAGCTTAGGCACAGGGGTGAGGGTAACTGAAGCTTTCTTT,CASSLGTGVRVTEAFF
17,TRBD1,TRBV9,NA,TRBJ1-3,TGTGCCAGCAGCGTTGACCCTGGACAGGGCGTTAGAAACACCATATATTTT,CASSVDPGQGVRNTIYF
18,TRBD1,TRBV6-4,NA,TRBJ1-2,TGTGCCAGCAGTGAGGGGACCGGGACAGGGGGAGGGGGCTATGGCTACACCTTC,CASSEGTGTGGGGYGYTF
18,TRBD2,TRBV7-9,NA,TRBJ2-7,TGTGCCAGCAGCAGTAGAGGAGGTAGCGGGAGGAGCTCCTACGAGCAGTACTTC,CASSSRGGSGRSSYEQYF
13,NA,TRBV7-2,NA,TRBJ2-5,TGTGCCAGCAGCCTGACATACCAAGAGACCCAGTACTTC,CASSLTYQETQYF
14,TRBD1,TRBV25-1,NA,TRBJ1-6,TGTGCCAGCGCCGACAGGGTTGGGAATTCACCCCTCCACTTT,CASADRVGNSPLHF
15,TRBD2,TRBV5-1,NA,TRBJ2-5,TGCGCCAGCAGCGCCGGGACTAGCGGCCAAGAGACCCAGTACTTC,CASSAGTSGQETQYF
15,NA,TRBV6-1,NA,TRBJ1-4,TGTGCCACCGGAAGGGACCTGAGGTTAGGAGAAAAACTGTTTTTT,CATGRDLRLGEKLFF
15,NA,TRBV7-9,NA,TRBJ1-4,TGTGCCAGCAGCTTATTCCAGGGGACTAATGAAAAACTGTTTTTT,CASSLFQGTNEKLFF
15,NA,TRBV5-6,NA,TRBJ1-2,TGTGCCAGCAGCCCTCCTGGGGGGATGGACTATGGCTACACCTTC,CASSPPGGMDYGYTF
12,TRBD1,TRBV5-4,NA,TRBJ2-5,TGTGCCAGCAGCTCGACAGGGGGGACCCAGTACTTC,CASSSTGGTQYF
13,NA,TRBV6-5,NA,TRBJ1-1,TGTGCCAGCAGTTCCGGATGGAGCACTGAAGCTTTCTTT,CASSSGWSTEAFF
14,NA,TRBV28,few,TRBJ2-1,TGTGCCAGCAGTCCGAAAGTGGGCCACAATGAGCAGTTCTTC,CASSPKVGHNEQFF
15,TRBD1,TRBV7-8,NA,TRBJ2-2,TGTGCCAGCAGCGAGGGACAGGCCGAGACCGGGGAGCTGTTTTTT,CASSEGQAETGELFF
16,NA,TRBV7-9,NA,TRBJ1-1,TGTGCCAGCAGCTTAAAGGGGGGCTTGGGGAACACTGAAGCTTTCTTT,CASSLKGGLGNTEAFF
16,NA,TRBV15,NA,TRBJ2-6,TGTGCCACCAGCAGAGCCGTGTTGGCTGGGGCCAACGTCCTGACTTTC,CATSRAVLAGANVLTF
13,NA,TRBV6-5,NA,TRBJ2-7,TGTGCCAGCAGTTACTCGTACGAGTACGAGCAGTACTTC,CASSYSYEYEQYF
15,TRBD2,TRBV5-1,NA,TRBJ2-1,TGCGCCAGCAGCAGGGAGGCCAGCGGGAGAAATGAGCAGTTCTTC,CASSREASGRNEQFF
18,NA,TRBV1,NA,TRBJ1-2,TGCACCAGCAGCCACGGTTTGGCAGAGGGGTGTCGGTTGGATGGCTACACCTTC,CTSSHGLAEGCRLDGYTF